The 5 T cell receptor beta chains in this list originate from one sample, sequenced in a study of siplizumab effects on memory and regulatory T cells. Clones were sequenced by immunoSEQ multiplex PCR, and TCRdb holds only the in-frame ones, with some missing. This table holds over 70,000 clones, approximately 95% found once. Material: CD8+ T cells sorted from blood. These receptors were collected from a human donor in good health.

The J gene is TRBJ2-7, the V gene TRBV13, with TRBD2 identical over 13 bases. The V gene end was trimmed by 4 bases and the J gene end by 1 base; junction bases not matched to a gene: 4. Germline V lookup: CDR1 PRHDT, CDR2 FYEKMQ (reference sequence). This CDR3 is built from 16 residues. This CDR3 is CASSWTSGSFSYEQYF. The CDR3 region has the DNA TGTGCCAGCAGCTGGACTAGCGGGAGTTTTTCCTACGAGCAGTACTTC.

The chain joins TRBV7-8 to TRBJ2-7, with 7 bases matching TRBD1. V lost 1 base, J lost 0 bases, and 6 bases stayed unmatched. The CDR3 has 16 amino acids. Germline CDR1 SGHVS, CDR2 FQNEAQ. The CDR3 reads CASSLGERGLSYEQYF. The CDR3 region has the DNA TGTGCCAGCAGCTTAGGGGAGAGGGGGCTCTCCTACGAGCAGTACTTC. The full variable domain, with the rest looked up from reference TRBV7-8 and TRBJ2-7, is GAGVSQSPRYKVAKRGQDVALRCDPISGHVSLFWYQQALGQGPEFLTYFQNEAQLDKSGLPSDRFFAERPEGSVSTLKIQRTQQEDSAVYLCASSLGERGLSYEQYFGPGTRLTVT.

The chain recombines TRBV5-1 with TRBJ2-7; 9 bases map to TRBD1. Germline-derived CDR1 and CDR2 are SGHRS and YFSETQ. The V segment lost 4 bases and the J segment 0 bases; nucleotides outside the gene matches: 5. The CDR3 runs to 15 residues. The CDR3 reads CASSGGTGFSYEQYF. The CDR3 DNA follows: TGCGCCAGCAGCGGAGGGACAGGGTTCTCCTACGAGCAGTACTTC.

This chain connects TRBV16 to TRBJ2-2; 11 nucleotides match TRBD2. CDR3 length equals 16 residues. In germline, CDR1 is KGHSY, CDR2 FQNENV. The V gene end was trimmed by 0 bases and the J gene end by 5 bases; junction bases not matched to a gene: 2. This chain's CDR3 is CASSQSSSGRTGELFF. In DNA form, the CDR3 reads TGTGCCAGCAGCCAATCTTCTAGCGGGAGGACCGGGGAGCTGTTTTTT.

The chain is built from TRBV9 and TRBJ2-1, with 7 bases identical to TRBD1. J was trimmed by 13 bases and V by 3 bases; bases with no gene match: 7. The CDR3 spans 12 residues. The V gene's germline CDR1 is SGDLS and CDR2 YYNGEE. In DNA, the CDR3 is TGTGCCAGCAGCGCAAGCCGGGACAGACAGTTCTTC. It translates to CASSASRDRQFF.